There are many counts of the clone carrying this T cell receptor beta chain. Its antigen is as yet unknown. The data belong to a study of T cells in Graves' hyperthyroidism and ophthalmopathy. The authors deemed Graves' hyperthyroidism stable absent ophthalmopathy progression within 18 months. General study points: Before onset, by a median of around 6.4 months, the model predicted ophthalmopathy.

In germline, CDR1 is KGHSH, CDR2 LQKENI. The CDR3 loop spans 15 amino acids. With 3 bases removed from V and 7 bases from J, the gap between germline ends came to 19 bases. TCR beta CDR3 region amplification was performed from RNA transcripts. With the HTBI primer set, the TCR CDR3 went through a first round of RT-PCR. TCRdb re-derived calls from the multiplex PCR reads in MiXCR, one entry per CDR3 protein. The table lists around 440,000 distinct CDR3 sequences, approximately 14% of them singletons. The clonotype was recovered from a woman younger than 35 with Graves' hyperthyroidism. This sequence joins TRBV18 and TRBJ2-7; no definite D call. The sequenced material came from blood. The chain's CDR3 is CASSPAGIGMGEQYF. CDR3 in DNA: TGTGCCAGCTCACCGGCCGGAATTGGGATGGGGGAGCAGTACTTC.